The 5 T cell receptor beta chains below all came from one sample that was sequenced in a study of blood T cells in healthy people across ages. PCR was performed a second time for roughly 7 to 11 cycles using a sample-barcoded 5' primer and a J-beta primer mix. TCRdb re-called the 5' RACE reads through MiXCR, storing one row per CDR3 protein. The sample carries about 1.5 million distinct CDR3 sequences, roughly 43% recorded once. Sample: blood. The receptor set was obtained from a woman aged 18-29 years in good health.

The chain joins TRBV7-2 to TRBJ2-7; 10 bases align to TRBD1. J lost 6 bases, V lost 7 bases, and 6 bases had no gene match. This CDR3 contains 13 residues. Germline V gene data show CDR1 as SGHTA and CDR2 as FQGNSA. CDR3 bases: TGTGCCAGCACCGACAGGGGGCGCGGCGAGCAGTACTTC. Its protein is CASTDRGRGEQYF.

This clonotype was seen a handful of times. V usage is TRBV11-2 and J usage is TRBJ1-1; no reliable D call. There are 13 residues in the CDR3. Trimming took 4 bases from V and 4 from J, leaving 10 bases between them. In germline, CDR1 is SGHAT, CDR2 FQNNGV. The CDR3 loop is CASSSPPATEAFF. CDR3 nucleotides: TGTGCCAGCAGCTCCCCCCCGGCCACTGAAGCTTTCTTT.

CDR3 loop: CASSLAQGGRDGYTF. The CDR3 nucleotides are TGTGCCAGCAGCTTAGCACAGGGCGGACGCGATGGCTACACCTTC. The chain combines TRBV7-9 with TRBJ1-2; TRBD1 might be the D (6 bases). V shed 0 bases and J shed 6 bases, with 14 bases lying between them. This CDR3 region has 15 residues. Germline CDR1 is SEHNR and CDR2 is FQNEAQ (reference sequence).

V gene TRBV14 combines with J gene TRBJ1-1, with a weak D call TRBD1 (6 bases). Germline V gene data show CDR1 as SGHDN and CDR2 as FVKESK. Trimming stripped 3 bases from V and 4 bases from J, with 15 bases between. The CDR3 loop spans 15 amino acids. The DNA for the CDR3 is TGTGCCAGCAGCCATCTTCAAGCAGGGGTCACTGAAGCTTTCTTT. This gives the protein CASSHLQAGVTEAFF.

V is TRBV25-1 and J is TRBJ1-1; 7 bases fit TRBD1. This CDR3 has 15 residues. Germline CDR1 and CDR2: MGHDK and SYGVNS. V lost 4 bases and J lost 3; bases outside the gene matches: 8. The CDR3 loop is CASSASGQVYTEAFF. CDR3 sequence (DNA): TGTGCCAGCAGTGCCTCCGGACAGGTCTACACTGAAGCTTTCTTT.